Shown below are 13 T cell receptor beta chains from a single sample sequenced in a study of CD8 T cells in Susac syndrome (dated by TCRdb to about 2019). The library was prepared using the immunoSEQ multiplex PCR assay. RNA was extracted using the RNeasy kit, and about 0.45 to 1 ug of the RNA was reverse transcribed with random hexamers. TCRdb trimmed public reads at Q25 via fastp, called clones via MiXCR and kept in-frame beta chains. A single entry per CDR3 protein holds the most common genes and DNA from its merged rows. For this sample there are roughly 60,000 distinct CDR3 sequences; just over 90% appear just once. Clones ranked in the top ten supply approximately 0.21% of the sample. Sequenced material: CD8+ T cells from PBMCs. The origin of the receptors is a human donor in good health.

Here the CDR3 DNA reads TGTGCCAGCAGCGGGCGGACAGGGCCACGGAATGAGCAGTTCTTC. This translates into CASSGRTGPRNEQFF. The J gene is TRBJ2-1, the V gene TRBV9; 8 bases align to TRBD1. The CDR3 consists of 15 residues. J lost 7 bases, V lost 3 bases, and 9 bases had no gene match. CDR1 is SGDLS, CDR2 YYNGEE, per germline.

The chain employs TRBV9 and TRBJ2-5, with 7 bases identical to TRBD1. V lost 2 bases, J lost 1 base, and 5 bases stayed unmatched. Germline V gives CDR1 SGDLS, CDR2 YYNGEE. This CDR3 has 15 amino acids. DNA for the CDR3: TGTGCCAGCAGCGTTGAGGGGGCCCTCCAAGAGACCCAGTACTTC. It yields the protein CASSVEGALQETQYF. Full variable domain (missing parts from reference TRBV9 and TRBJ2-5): DSGVTQTPKHLITATGQRVTLRCSPRSGDLSVYWYQQSLDQGLQFLIQYYNGEERAKGNILERFSAQQFPDLHSELNLSSLELGDSALYFCASSVEGALQETQYFGPGTRLLVL.

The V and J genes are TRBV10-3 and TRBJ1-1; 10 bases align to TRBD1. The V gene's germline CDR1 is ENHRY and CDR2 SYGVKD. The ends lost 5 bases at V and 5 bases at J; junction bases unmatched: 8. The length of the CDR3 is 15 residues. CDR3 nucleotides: TGTGCCATCAGTAACCCCGGGACAGGGGATACTGAAGCTTTCTTT. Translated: CAISNPGTGDTEAFF.

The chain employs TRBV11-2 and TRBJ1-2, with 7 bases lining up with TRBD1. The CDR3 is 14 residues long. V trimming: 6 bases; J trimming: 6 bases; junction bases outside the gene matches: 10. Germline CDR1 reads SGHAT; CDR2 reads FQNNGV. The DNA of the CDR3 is TGTGCCAGCAGGGAGGGGGCAGCGGTGGATGGCTACACCTTC. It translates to CASREGAAVDGYTF.

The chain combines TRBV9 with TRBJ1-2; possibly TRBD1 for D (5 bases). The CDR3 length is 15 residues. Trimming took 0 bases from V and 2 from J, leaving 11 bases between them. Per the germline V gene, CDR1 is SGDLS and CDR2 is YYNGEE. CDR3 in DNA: TGTGCCAGCAGCGTAGAGCCGGGGACCAACTATGGCTACACCTTC. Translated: CASSVEPGTNYGYTF.

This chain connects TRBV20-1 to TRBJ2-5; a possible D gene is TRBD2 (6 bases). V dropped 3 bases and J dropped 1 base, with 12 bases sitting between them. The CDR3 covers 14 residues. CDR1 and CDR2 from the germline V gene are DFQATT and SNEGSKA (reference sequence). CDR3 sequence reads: CSARERDFQETQYF. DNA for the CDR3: TGCAGTGCTAGGGAGAGGGACTTCCAAGAGACCCAGTACTTC.

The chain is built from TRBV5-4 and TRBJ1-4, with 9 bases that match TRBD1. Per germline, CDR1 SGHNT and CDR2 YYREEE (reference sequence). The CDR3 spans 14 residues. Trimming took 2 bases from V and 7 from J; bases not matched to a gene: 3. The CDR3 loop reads CASSLWDRAEKLFF. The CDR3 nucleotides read TGTGCCAGCAGCTTATGGGACAGGGCTGAAAAACTGTTTTTT.

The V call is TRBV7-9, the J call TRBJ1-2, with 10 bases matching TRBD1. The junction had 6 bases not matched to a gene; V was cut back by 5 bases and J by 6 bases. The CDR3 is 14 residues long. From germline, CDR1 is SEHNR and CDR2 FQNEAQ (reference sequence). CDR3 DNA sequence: TGTGCCAGCAGCGTCCCCGGGACAGGGGATGGCTACACCTTC. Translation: CASSVPGTGDGYTF.

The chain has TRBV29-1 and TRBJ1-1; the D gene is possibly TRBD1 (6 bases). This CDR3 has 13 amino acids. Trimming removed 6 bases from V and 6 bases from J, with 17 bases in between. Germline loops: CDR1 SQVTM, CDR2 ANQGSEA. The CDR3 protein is CSVPAFGGPEAFF. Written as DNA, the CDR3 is TGCAGCGTGCCGGCCTTCGGGGGGCCTGAAGCTTTCTTT.

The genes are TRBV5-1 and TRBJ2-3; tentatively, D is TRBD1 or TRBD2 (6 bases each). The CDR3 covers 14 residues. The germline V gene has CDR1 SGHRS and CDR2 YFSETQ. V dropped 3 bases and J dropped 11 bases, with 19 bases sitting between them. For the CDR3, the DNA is TGCGCCAGCAGCTCCATTCTCGGGGGCGGGTGGCAGTATTTT. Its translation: CASSSILGGGWQYF.

CDR3 in amino acids: CASSPLVGRSSYEQYF. CDR3 bases: TGTGCCAGCAGCCCTCTAGTGGGTCGAAGCTCCTACGAGCAGTACTTC. V is TRBV14 and J is TRBJ2-7, with D unclear. The CDR3 is 16 amino acids. Germline values: CDR1 SGHDN, CDR2 FVKESK. Trimming removed 4 bases at V and 0 bases at J, with 16 bases between.

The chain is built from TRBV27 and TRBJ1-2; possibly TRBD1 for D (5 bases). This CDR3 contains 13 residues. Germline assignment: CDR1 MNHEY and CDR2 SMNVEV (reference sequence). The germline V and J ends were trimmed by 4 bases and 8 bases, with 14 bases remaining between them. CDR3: CASSWSRASGYTF. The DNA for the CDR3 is TGTGCCAGCAGTTGGTCCAGGGCAAGCGGCTACACCTTC.

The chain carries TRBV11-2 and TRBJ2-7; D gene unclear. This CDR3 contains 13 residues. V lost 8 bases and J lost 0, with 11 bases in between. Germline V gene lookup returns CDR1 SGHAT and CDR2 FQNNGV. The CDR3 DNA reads TGTGCCAGCGGTTTGCAGAGCTCCTACGAGCAGTACTTC. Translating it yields CASGLQSSYEQYF.